Here is one T cell receptor beta chain with its context. The antigen is not known. This specimen comes from a study of vaccination effects on CD4 cells after COVID-19. Study summary: Each of a few convalescent patients underwent sampling at an early and a late point after vaccination. Study findings and constraints: Early post-infection timepoints were missing from the study, which also had few convalescent patients. There was marked clonal contraction among infection- and vaccine-induced clones late after vaccination.

CD4+ T cells specific for antigen were expanded with viral peptide pools by the ViraFEST assay before sequencing. Scientists isolated CD4+ T cells after an approximately 10-day culture period ended. PCR showed that the person got SARS-CoV-2 infection at some point between March and December 2020. Every participant took two doses of the BNT162b2 or mRNA-1273 vaccine. IL-2 at 8 to 10 IU/ml and peptides at around 9.1 ug/ml were added to cultured PBMC, around 2.2 million per well. The germline V and J ends were trimmed by 1 base and 10 bases, with 8 bases remaining between them. The germline V gene encodes CDR1 GTSNPN and CDR2 SVGIG (reference sequence). This CDR3 is built from 12 residues. Produced via immunoSEQ multiplex PCR; TCRdb's table is partial and in-frame only. The table shows 13,000 to 15,000 clones, with approximately 80% occurring only once.

The input for sequencing was CD4+ T cells from PBMCs cultured with HCoV-NL63 spike peptides, taken after COVID-19 vaccination. This receptor was taken from a human donor who had a prior SARS-CoV-2 infection. The J gene is TRBJ1-6, the V gene TRBV30; no reliable D call. The CDR3 protein is CAWSGEGSPLHF. The CDR3 region has the DNA TGTGCCTGGAGTGGGGAAGGATCACCCCTCCACTTT.